This T cell receptor (beta chain) was identified in a study of Tregs in tolerant kidney transplant recipients. Broader study findings: Few patients were studied, so findings need validation in larger groups. Biological reproducibility was not directly addressed, but technical replication error appeared minimal.

CDR3 size: 14 residues. Germline V lookup: CDR1 SGHNT, CDR2 YYREEE (reference sequence). Trimming at V came to 3 bases and at J to 2 bases, leaving 0 bases not matched to a gene. Comment on this clone: Its antigen is unidentified.

The table came from immunoSEQ multiplex PCR; TCRdb's copy has only in-frame clones and leaves some out. The sample contains 25,000 to 35,000 clones, over 75% of which appear only once. The rearrangement uses TRBV5-4 and TRBJ2-5; TRBD1 matches at 11 bases. This sequence was found in a human donor in good health. The sequencing sample was made of Tregs from blood cultured with allogeneic cells. CDR3 protein: CASSWDRGQETQYF. The CDR3 DNA follows: TGTGCCAGCAGCTGGGACAGGGGGCAAGAGACCCAGTACTTC.